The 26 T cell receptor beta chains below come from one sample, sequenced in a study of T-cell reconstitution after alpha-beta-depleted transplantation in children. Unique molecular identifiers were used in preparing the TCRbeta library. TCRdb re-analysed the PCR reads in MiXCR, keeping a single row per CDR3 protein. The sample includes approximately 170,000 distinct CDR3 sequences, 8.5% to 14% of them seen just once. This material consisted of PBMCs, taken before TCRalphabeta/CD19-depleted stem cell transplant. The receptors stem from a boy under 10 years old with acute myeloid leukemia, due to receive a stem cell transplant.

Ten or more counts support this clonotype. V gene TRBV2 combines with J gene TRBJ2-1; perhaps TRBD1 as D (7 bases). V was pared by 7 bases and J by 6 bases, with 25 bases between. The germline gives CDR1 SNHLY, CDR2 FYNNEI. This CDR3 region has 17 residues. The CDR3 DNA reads TGTGCCAGCACTGGAAACCATGGGCAGGGGGGACTCAATGAGCAGTTCTTC. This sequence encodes CASTGNHGQGGLNEQFF.

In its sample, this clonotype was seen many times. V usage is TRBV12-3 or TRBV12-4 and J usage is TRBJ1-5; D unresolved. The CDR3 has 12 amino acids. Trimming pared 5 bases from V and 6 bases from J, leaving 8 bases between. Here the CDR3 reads CASSPTGQPQHF. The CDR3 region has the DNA TGTGCCAGCAGTCCCACCGGTCAGCCCCAGCATTTT.

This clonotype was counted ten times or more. The CDR3 reads CSARGFGRGSGGYTF. The CDR3 DNA reads as TGCAGTGCTAGAGGTTTCGGCAGGGGGTCTGGAGGCTACACCTTC. This chain joins TRBV20-1 and TRBJ1-2, with 7 bases matching TRBD1. The length of the CDR3 is 15 residues. The ends lost 1 base at V and 8 bases at J; junction bases unmatched: 13. Germline CDR1 reads DFQATT; CDR2 reads SNEGSKA (reference sequence).

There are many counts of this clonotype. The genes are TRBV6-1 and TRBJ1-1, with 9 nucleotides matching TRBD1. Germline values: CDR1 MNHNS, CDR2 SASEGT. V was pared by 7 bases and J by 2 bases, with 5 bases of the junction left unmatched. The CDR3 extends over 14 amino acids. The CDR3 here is CASIEGQGNTEAFF. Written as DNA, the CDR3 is TGTGCCAGCATCGAGGGACAGGGAAACACTGAAGCTTTCTTT.

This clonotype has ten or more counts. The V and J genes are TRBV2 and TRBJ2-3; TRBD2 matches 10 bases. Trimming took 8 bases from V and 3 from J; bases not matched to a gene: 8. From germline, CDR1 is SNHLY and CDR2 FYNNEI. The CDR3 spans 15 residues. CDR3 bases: TGTGCCAGCGTTCCCGGACTAGCGGAAACAGATACGCAGTATTTT. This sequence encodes CASVPGLAETDTQYF. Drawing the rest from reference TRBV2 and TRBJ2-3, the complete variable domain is EPEVTQTPSHQVTQMGQEVILRCVPISNHLYFYWYRQILGQKVEFLVSFYNNEISEKSEIFDDQFSVERPDGSNFTLKIRSTKLEDSAMYFCASVPGLAETDTQYFGPGTRLTVL.

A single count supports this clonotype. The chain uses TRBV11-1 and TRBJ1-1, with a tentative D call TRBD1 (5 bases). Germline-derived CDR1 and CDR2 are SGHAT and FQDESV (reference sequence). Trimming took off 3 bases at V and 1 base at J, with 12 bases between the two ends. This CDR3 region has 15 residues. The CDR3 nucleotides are TGTGCCAGCAGCTTCACAGGTGGCCCGAACACTGAAGCTTTCTTT. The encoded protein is CASSFTGGPNTEAFF. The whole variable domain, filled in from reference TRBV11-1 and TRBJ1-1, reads EAEVAQSPRYKITEKSQAVAFWCDPISGHATLYWYRQILGQGPELLVQFQDESVVDDSQLPKDRFSAERLKGVDSTLKIQPAELGDSAMYLCASSFTGGPNTEAFFGQGTRLTVV.

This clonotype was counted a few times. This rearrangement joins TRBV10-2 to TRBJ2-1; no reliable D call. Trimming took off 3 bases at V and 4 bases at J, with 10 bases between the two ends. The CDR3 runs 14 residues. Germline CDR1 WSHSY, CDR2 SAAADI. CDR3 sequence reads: CASSDRTAYNEQFF. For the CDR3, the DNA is TGCGCCAGCAGTGACCGCACAGCTTACAATGAGCAGTTCTTC.

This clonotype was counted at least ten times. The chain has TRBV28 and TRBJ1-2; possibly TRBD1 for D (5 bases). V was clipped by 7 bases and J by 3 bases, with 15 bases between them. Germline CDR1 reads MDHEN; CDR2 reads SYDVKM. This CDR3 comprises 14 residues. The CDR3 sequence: CASTNLGGDYGYTF. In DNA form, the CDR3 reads TGTGCCAGCACTAATCTGGGGGGGGACTATGGCTACACCTTC.

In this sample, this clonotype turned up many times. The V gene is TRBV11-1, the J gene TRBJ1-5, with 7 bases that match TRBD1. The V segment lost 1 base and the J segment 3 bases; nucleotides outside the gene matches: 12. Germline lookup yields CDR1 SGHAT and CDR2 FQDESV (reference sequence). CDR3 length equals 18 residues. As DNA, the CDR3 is TGTGCCAGCAGCTTAGGGTCAGGGGGAAGTTTTAACAATCAGCCCCAGCATTTT. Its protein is CASSLGSGGSFNNQPQHF.

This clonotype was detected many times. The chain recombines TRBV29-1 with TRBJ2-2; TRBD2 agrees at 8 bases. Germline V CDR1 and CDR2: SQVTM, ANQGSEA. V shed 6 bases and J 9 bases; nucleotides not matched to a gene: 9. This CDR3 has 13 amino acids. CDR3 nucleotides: TGCAGCGTGGGGAGCGGGGGAGGCCGGGAGCTGTTTTTT. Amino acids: CSVGSGGGRELFF.

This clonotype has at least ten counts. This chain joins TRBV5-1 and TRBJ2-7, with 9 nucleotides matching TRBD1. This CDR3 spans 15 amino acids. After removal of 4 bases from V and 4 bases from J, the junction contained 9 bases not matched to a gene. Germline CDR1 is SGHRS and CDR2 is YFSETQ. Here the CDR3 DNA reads TGCGCCAGCAGCCTCCGAGGGACAGGGTCGTACGAGCAGTACTTC. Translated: CASSLRGTGSYEQYF.

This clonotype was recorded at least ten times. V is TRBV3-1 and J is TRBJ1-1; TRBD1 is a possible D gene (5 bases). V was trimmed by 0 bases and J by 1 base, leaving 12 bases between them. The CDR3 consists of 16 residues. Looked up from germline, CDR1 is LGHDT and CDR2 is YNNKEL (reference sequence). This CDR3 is CASSQDQGPQNTEAFF. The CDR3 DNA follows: TGTGCCAGCAGCCAAGATCAGGGACCGCAGAACACTGAAGCTTTCTTT.

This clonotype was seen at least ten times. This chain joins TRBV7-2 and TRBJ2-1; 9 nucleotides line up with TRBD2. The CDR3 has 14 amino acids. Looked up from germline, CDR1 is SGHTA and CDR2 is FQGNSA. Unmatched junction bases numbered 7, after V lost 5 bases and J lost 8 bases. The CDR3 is CASSRGLALDEQFF. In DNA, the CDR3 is TGTGCCAGCAGCCGAGGACTAGCGCTCGATGAGCAGTTCTTC.

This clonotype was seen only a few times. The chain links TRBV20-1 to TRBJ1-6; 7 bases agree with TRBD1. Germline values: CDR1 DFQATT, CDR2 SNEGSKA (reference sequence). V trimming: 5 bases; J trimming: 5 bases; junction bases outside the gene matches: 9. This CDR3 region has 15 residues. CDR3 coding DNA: TGCAGTGCTGGGCTGGGTGACAGGGATAATTCACCCCTCCACTTT. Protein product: CSAGLGDRDNSPLHF.

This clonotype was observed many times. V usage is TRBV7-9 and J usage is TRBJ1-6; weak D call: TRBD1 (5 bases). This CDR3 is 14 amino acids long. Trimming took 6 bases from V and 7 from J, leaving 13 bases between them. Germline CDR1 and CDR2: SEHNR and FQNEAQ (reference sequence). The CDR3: CASSLDSLNSPLHF. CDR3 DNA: TGTGCCAGCAGTCTCGACAGCCTAAATTCACCCCTCCACTTT.

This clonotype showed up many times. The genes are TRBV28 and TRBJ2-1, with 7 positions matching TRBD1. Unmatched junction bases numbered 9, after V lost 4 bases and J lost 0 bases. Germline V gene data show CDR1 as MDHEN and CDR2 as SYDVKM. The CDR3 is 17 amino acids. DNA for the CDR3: TGTGCCAGCAGTTCGGGACAGATCGTTAGCTCCTACAATGAGCAGTTCTTC. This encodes CASSSGQIVSSYNEQFF.

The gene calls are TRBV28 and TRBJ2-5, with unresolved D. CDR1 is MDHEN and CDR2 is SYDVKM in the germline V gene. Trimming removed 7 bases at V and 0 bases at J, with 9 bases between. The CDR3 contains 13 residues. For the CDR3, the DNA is TGTGCCAGCAACAACGAGTACCAAGAGACCCAGTACTTC. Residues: CASNNEYQETQYF.

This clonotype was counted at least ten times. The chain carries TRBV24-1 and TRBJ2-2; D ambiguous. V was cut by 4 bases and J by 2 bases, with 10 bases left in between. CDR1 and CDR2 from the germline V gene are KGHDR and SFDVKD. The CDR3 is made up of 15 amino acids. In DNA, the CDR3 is TGTGCCACCAGTGACTTCGGCCTCAACACCGGGGAGCTGTTTTTT. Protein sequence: CATSDFGLNTGELFF.

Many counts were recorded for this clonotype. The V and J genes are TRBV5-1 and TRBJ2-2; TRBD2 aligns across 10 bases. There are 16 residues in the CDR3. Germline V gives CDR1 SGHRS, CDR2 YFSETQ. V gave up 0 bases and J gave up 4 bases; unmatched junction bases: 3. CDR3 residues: CASSLAASGSTGELFF. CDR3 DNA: TGCGCCAGCAGCTTGGCGGCTAGCGGGAGCACCGGGGAGCTGTTTTTT.

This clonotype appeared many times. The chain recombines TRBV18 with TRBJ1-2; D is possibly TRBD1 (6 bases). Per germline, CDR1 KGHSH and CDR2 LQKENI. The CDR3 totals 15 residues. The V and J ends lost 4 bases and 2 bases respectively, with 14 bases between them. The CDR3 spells CASSLTTGGNYGYTF. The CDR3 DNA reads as TGTGCCAGCTCACTCACGACAGGCGGAAACTATGGCTACACCTTC.

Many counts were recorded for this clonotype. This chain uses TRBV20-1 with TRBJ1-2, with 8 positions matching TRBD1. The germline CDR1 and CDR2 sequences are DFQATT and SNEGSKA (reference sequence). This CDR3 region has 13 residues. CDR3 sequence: CRAETGANYGYTF. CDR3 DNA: TGCAGGGCTGAGACAGGGGCAAACTATGGCTACACCTTC.

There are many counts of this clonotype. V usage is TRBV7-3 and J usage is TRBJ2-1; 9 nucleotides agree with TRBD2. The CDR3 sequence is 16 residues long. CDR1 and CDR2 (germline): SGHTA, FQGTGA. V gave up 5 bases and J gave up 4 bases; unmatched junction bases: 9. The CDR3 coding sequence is TGTGCCAGCAGCCTGGGGACTAGCAATACATACAATGAGCAGTTCTTC. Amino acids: CASSLGTSNTYNEQFF.

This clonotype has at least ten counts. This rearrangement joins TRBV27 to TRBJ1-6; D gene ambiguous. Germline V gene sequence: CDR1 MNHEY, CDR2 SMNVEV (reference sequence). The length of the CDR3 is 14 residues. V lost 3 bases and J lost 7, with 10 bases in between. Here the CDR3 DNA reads TGTGCCAGCAGTTTGGGCAGTACCAATTCACCCCTCCACTTT. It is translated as CASSLGSTNSPLHF.

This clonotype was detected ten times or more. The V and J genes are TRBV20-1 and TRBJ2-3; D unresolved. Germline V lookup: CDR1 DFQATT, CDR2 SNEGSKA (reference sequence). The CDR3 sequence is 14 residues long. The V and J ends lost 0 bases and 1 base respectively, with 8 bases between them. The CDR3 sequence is CSARDSDGTDTQYF. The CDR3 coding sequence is TGCAGTGCTAGAGATTCAGACGGCACAGATACGCAGTATTTT.

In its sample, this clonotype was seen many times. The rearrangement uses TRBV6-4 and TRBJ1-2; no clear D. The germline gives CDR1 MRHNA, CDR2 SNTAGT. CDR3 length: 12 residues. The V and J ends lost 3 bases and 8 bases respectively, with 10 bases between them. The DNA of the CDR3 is TGTGCCAGCAGTGAGGCGGGCCGCGGCTACACCTTC. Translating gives CASSEAGRGYTF.

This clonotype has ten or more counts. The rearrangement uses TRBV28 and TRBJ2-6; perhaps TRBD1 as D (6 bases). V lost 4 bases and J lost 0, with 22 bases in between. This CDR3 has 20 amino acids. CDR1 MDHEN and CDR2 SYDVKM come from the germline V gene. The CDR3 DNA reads TGTGCCAGCAGTTCGAGGTATGGACAGCCTCTAAGCTCTGGGGCCAACGTCCTGACTTTC. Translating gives CASSSRYGQPLSSGANVLTF.